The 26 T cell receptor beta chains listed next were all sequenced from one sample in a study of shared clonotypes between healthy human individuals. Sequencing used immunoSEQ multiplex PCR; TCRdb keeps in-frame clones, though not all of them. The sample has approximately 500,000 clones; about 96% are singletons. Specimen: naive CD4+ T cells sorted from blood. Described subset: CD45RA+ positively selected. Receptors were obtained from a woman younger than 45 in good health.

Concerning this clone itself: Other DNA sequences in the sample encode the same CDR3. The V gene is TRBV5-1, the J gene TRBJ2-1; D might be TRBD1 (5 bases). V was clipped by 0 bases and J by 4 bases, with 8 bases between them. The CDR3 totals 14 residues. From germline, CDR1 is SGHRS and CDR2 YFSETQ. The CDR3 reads CASSLGQMYNEQFF. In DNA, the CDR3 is TGCGCCAGCAGCTTGGGACAGATGTACAATGAGCAGTTCTTC.

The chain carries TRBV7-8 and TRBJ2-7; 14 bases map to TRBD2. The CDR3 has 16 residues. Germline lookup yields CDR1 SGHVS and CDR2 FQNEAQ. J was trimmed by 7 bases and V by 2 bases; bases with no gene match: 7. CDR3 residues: CASSLPPGLAGEEQYF. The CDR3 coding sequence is TGTGCCAGCAGCTTACCGCCGGGACTAGCGGGAGAAGAGCAGTACTTC.

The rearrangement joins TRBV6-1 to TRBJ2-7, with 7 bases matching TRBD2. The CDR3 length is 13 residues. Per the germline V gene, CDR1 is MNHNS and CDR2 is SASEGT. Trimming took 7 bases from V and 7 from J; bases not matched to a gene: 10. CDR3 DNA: TGTGCCAGCAACCAGCCTCTGGGGGGGGAGCAGTACTTC. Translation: CASNQPLGGEQYF.

The CDR3 loop is CASSSLGRDYSPLHF. CDR3 in DNA: TGTGCCAGCAGCTCGCTAGGAAGGGACTATTCACCCCTCCACTTT. The chain links TRBV5-6 to TRBJ1-6, with a tentative D call TRBD1 (5 bases). Germline V CDR1 and CDR2: SGHDT, YYEEEE. V shed 3 bases and J shed 8 bases, with 15 bases lying between them. The CDR3 length is 15 residues.

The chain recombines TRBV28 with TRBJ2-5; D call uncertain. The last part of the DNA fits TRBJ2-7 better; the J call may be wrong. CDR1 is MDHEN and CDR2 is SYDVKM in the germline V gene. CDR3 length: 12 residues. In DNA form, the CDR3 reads TGTGCCAGCAGTTCCCACTGGTACGAGCAGTACTTC. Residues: CASSSHWYEQYF.

CDR3 DNA sequence: TGTGCCAGCAGTTACTCGCGCGTGAACAGGGGCTACGAGCAGTACTTC. Its translation is CASSYSRVNRGYEQYF. The J gene is TRBJ2-7, the V gene TRBV6-5; 7 positions agree with TRBD1. J lost 3 bases, V lost 0 bases, and 8 bases had no gene match. In germline, CDR1 is MNHEY, CDR2 SVGAGI. There are 16 residues in the CDR3.

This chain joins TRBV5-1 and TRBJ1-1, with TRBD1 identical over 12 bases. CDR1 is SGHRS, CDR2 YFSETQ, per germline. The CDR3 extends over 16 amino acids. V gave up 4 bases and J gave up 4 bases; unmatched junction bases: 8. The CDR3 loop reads CASSLSGTGGGTEAFF. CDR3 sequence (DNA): TGCGCCAGCAGCCTCTCCGGGACAGGGGGCGGCACTGAAGCTTTCTTT. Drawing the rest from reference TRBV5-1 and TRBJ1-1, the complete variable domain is KAGVTQTPRYLIKTRGQQVTLSCSPISGHRSVSWYQQTPGQGLQFLFEYFSETQRNKGNFPGRFSGRQFSNSRSEMNVSTLELGDSALYLCASSLSGTGGGTEAFFGQGTRLTVV.

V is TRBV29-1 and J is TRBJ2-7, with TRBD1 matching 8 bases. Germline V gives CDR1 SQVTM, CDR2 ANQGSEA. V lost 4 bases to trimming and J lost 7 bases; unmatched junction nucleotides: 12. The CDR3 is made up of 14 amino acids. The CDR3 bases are TGCAGCGTTGCTGGACAGGGAGGTGGTAGGGAGCAGTACTTC. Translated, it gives CSVAGQGGGREQYF.

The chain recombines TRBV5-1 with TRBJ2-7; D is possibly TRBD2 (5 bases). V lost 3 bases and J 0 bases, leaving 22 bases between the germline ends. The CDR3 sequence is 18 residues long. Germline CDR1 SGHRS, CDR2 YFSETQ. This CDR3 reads CASSSVPFGVLSSYEQYF. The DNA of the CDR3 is TGCGCCAGCAGCTCCGTTCCGTTCGGGGTCCTCTCCTCCTACGAGCAGTACTTC.

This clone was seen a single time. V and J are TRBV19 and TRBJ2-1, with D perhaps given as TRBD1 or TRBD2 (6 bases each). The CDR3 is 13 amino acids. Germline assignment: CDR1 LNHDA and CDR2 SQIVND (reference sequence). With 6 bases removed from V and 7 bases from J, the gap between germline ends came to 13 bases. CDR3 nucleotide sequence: TGTGCCAGTAGACAGGGAGGTCGAAATGAGCAGTTCTTC. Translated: CASRQGGRNEQFF.

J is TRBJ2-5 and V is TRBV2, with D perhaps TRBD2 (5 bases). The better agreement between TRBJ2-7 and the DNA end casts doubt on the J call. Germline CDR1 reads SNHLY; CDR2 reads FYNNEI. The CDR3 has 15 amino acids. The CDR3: CASSVEGGLVYEQYF. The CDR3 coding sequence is TGTGCCAGCAGTGTAGAGGGCGGATTGGTGTACGAGCAGTACTTC.

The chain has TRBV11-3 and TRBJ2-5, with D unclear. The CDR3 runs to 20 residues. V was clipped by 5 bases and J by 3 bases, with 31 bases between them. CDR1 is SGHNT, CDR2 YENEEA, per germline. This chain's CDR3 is CASSLVVAQDLVTREETQYF. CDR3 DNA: TGTGCCAGCAGCCTAGTGGTGGCTCAGGACCTAGTGACTCGGGAAGAGACCCAGTACTTC.

The chain's CDR3 is CASSPPGTGEPYEQYF. DNA of the CDR3: TGTGCCAGCTCACCCCCCGGGACAGGGGAACCCTACGAGCAGTACTTC. This chain connects TRBV18 to TRBJ2-7; the match to TRBD1 covers 10 bases. The CDR3 runs to 16 residues. Germline-derived CDR1 and CDR2 are KGHSH and LQKENI. The V and J ends lost 3 bases and 2 bases, in that order; junction bases with no gene match: 7.

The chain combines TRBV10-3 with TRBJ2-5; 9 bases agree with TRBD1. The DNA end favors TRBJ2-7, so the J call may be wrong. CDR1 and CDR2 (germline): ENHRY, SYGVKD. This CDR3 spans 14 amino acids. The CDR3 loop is CAISGGQGIYEQYF. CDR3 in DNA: TGTGCCATCAGTGGTGGACAGGGGATTTACGAGCAGTACTTC.

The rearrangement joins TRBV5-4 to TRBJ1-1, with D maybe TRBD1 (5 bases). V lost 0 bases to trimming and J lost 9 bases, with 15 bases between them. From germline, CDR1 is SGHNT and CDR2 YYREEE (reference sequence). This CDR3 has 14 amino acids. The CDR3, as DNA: TGTGCCAGCAGCTTGGGGAGGGACCCCTCTAAAGCTTTCTTT. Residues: CASSLGRDPSKAFF. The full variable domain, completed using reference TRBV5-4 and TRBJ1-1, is ETGVTQSPTHLIKTRGQQVTLRCSSQSGHNTVSWYQQALGQGPQFIFQYYREEENGRGNFPPRFSGLQFPNYSSELNVNALELDDSALYLCASSLGRDPSKAFFGQGTRLTVV.

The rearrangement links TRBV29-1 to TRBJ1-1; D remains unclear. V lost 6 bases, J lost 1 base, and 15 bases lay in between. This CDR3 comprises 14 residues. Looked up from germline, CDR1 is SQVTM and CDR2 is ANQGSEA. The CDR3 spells CSVRVEMRNTEAFF. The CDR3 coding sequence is TGCAGCGTCCGCGTCGAGATGAGGAACACTGAAGCTTTCTTT. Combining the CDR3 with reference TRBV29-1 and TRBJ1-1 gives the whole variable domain SAVISQKPSRDICQRGTSLTIQCQVDSQVTMMFWYRQQPGQSLTLIATANQGSEATYESGFVIDKFPISRPNLTFSTLTVSNMSPEDSSIYLCSVRVEMRNTEAFFGQGTRLTVV.

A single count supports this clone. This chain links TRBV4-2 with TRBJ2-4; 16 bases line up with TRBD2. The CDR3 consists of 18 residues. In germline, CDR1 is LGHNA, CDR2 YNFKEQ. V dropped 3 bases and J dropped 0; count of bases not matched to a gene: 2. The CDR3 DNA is TGTGCCAGCAGCCAGGGACTAGCGGGAGGGCCAGCCAAAAACATTCAGTACTTC. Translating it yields CASSQGLAGGPAKNIQYF.

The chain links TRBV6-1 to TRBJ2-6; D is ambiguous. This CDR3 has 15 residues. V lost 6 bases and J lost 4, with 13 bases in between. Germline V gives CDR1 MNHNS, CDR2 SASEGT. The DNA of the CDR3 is TGTGCCAGCAGGGCACGGACCGGCGGGGCCAACGTCCTGACTTTC. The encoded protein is CASRARTGGANVLTF.

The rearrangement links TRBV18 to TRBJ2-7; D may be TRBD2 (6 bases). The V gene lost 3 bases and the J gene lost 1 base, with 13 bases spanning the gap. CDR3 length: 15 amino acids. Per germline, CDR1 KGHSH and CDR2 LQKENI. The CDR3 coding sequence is TGTGCCAGCTCACCTCGTGGCGGGGTTTCCTACGAGCAGTACTTC. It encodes CASSPRGGVSYEQYF.

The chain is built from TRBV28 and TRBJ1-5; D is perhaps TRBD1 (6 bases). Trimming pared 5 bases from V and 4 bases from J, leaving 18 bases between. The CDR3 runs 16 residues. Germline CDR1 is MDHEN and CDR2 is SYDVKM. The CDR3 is CASSELGGAGNQPQHF. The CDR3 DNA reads TGTGCCAGCAGTGAATTAGGGGGGGCGGGAAATCAGCCCCAGCATTTT.

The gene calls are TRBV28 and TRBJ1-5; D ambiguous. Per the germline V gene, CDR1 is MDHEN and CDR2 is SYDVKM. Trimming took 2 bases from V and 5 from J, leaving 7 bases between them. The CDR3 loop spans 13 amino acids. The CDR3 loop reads CASSLAGYQPQHF. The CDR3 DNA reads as TGTGCCAGCAGTTTAGCAGGATATCAGCCCCAGCATTTT.

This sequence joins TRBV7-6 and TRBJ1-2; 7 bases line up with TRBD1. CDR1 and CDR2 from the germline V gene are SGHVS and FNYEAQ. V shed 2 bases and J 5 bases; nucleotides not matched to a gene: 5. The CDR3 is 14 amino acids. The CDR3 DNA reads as TGTGCCAGCAGCTTAAGAGGGGGCTTATATGGCTACACCTTC. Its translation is CASSLRGGLYGYTF.

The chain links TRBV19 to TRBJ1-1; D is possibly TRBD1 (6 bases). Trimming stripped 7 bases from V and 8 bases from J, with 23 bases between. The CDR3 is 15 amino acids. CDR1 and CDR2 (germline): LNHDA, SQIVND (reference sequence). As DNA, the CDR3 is TGTGCCAGTACTGAAACGGAGGACAGCCCAGCAGAAGCTTTCTTT. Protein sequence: CASTETEDSPAEAFF.

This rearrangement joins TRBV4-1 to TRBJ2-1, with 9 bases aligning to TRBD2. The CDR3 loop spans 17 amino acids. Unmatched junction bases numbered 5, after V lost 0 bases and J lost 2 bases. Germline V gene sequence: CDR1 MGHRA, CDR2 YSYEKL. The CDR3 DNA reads TGCGCCAGCAGCCAAGAACCGGCTAGCGGGGCCTACAATGAGCAGTTCTTC. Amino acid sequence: CASSQEPASGAYNEQFF.

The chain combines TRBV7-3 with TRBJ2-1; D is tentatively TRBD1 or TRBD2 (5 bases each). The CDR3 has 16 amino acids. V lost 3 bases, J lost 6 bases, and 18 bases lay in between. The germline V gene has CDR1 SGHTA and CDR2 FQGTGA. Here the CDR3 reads CASSLWVRESGNEQFF. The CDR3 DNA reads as TGTGCCAGCAGCTTGTGGGTCAGGGAGTCGGGCAATGAGCAGTTCTTC.

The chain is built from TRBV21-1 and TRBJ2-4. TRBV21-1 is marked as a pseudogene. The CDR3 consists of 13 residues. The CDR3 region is CASSLRTENIQYF. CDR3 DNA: TGTGCCAGCAGCTTACGGACGGAAAACATTCAGTACTTC.